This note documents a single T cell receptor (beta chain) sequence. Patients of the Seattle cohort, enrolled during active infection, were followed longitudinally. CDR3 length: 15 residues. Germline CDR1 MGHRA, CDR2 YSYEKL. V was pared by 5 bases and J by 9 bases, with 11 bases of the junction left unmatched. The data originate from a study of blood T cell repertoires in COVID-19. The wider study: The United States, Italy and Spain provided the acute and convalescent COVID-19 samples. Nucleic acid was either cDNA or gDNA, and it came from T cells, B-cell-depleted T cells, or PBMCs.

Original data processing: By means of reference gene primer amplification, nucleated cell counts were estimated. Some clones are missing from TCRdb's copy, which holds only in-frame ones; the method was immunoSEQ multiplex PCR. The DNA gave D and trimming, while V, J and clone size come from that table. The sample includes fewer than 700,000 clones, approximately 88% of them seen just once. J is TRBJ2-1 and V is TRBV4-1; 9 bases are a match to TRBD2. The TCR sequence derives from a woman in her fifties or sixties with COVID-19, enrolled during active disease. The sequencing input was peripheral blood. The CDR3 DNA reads TGCGCCAGCAGCGCCGGCGGACTAGCGTTTAGTGAGCAGTTCTTC. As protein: CASSAGGLAFSEQFF.